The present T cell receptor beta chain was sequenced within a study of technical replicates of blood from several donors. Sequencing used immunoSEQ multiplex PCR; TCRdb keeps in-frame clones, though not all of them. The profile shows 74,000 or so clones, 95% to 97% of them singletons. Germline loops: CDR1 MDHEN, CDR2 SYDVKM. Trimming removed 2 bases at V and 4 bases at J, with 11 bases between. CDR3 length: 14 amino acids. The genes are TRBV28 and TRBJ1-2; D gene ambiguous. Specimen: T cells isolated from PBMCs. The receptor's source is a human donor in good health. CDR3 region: CASSLVGFSYGYTF. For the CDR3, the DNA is TGTGCCAGCAGTTTAGTTGGCTTTTCCTATGGCTACACCTTC.